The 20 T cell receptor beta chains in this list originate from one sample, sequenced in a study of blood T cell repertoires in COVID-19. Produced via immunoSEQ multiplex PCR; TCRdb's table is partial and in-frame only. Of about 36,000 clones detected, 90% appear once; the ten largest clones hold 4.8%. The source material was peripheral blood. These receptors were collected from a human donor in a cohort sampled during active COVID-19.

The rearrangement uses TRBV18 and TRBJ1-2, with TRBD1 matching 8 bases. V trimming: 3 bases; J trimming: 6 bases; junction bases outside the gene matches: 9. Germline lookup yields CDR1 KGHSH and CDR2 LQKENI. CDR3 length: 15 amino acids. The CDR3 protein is CASSPGDRGRNGYTF. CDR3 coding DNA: TGTGCCAGCTCACCCGGAGACAGGGGCAGAAATGGCTACACCTTC. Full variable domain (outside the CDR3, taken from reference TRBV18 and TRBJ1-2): NAGVMQNPRHLVRRRGQEARLRCSPMKGHSHVYWYRQLPEEGLKFMVYLQKENIIDESGMPKERFSAEFPKEGPSILRIQQVVRGDSAAYFCASSPGDRGRNGYTFGSGTRLTVV.

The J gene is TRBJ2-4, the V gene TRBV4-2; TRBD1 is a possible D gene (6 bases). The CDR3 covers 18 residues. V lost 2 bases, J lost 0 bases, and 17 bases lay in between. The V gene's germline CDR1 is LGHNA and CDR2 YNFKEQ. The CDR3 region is CASSQTAGQTLAKNIQYF. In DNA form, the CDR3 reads TGTGCCAGCAGCCAAACCGCAGGACAGACCCTAGCCAAAAACATTCAGTACTTC.

The CDR3 spells CASSPGQGAYEQYF. The DNA of the CDR3 is TGTGCCAGCAGCCCGGGACAGGGGGCTTACGAGCAGTACTTC. The chain is built from TRBV5-4 and TRBJ2-7, with 12 nucleotides matching TRBD1. Looked up from germline, CDR1 is SGHNT and CDR2 is YYREEE (reference sequence). CDR3 length equals 14 residues. Trimming removed 4 bases from V and 4 bases from J; junction bases left unmatched: 3.

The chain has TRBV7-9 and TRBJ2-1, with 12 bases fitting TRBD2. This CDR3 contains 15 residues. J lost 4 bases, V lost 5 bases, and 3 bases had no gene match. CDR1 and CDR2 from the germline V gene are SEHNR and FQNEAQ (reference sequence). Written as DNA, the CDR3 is TGTGCCAGCAGCGTGGGACTAGCGGGTTACAATGAGCAGTTCTTC. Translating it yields CASSVGLAGYNEQFF.

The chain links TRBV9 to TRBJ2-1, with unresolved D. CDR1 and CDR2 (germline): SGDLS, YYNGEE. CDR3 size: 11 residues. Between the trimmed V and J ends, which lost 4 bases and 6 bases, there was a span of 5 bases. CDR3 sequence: CASSLSNEQFF. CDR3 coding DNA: TGTGCCAGCAGCCTATCCAATGAGCAGTTCTTC.

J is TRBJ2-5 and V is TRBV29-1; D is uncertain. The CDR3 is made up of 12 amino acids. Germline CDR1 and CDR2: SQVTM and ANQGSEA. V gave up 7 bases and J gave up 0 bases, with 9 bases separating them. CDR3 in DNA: TGCAGCGCTCGGTGGTACCAAGAGACCCAGTACTTC. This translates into CSARWYQETQYF.

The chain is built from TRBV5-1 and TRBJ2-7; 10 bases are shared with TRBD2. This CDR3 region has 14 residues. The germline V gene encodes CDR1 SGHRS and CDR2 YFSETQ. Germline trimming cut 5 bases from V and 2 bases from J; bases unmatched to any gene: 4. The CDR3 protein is CASRRTSGTYEQYF. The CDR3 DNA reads TGCGCCAGCAGGAGGACTAGCGGTACCTACGAGCAGTACTTC.

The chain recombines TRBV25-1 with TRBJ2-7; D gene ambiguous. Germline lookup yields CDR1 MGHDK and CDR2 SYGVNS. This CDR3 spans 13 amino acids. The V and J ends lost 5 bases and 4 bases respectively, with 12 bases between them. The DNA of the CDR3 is TGTGCCAGCAGTCCCGCAGGTAAATACGAGCAGTACTTC. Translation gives CASSPAGKYEQYF.

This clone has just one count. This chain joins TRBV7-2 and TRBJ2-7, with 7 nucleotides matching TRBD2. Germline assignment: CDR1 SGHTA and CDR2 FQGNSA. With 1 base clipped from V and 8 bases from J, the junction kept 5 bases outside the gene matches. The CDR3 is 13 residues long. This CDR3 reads CASSLGEGAQQYF. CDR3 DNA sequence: TGTGCCAGCAGCTTAGGGGAGGGAGCCCAGCAGTACTTC.

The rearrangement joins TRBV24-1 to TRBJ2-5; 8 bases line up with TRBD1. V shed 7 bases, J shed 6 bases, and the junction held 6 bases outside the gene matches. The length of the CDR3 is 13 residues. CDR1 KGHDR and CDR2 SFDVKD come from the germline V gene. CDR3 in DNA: TGTGCCACCAGCAGGACAGGGCGGCAGACCCAGTACTTC. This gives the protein CATSRTGRQTQYF.

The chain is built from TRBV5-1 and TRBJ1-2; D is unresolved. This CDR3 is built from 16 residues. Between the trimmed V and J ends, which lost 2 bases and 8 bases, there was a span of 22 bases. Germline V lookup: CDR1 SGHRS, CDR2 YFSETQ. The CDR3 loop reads CASSFSVLVGATGYTF. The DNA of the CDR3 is TGCGCCAGCAGCTTTTCGGTCCTAGTCGGCGCCACGGGCTACACCTTC. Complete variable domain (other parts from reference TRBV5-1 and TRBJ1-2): KAGVTQTPRYLIKTRGQQVTLSCSPISGHRSVSWYQQTPGQGLQFLFEYFSETQRNKGNFPGRFSGRQFSNSRSEMNVSTLELGDSALYLCASSFSVLVGATGYTFGSGTRLTVV.

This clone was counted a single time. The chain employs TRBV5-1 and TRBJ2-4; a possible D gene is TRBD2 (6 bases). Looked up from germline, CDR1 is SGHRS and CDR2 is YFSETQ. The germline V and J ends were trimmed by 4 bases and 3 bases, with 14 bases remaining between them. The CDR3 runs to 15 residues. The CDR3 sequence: CASSVGTLDKNIQYF. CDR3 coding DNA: TGCGCCAGCAGCGTCGGGACTTTGGACAAAAACATTCAGTACTTC.

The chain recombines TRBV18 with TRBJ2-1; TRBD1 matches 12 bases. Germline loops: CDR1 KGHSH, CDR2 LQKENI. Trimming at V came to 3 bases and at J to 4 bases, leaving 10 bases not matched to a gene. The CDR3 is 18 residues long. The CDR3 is CASSPGQGATLGYNEQFF. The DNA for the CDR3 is TGTGCCAGCTCACCGGGACAGGGGGCCACACTTGGATACAATGAGCAGTTCTTC.

CDR3 in DNA: TGTGCCAGCAGCTTAAGGGGCGGGGACTCGACAGATACGCAGTATTTT. Translation: CASSLRGGDSTDTQYF. This chain links TRBV7-3 with TRBJ2-3; TRBD2 is a possible D gene (6 bases). CDR1 and CDR2 from the germline V gene are SGHTA and FQGTGA. CDR3 length: 16 residues. Trimming took off 1 base at V and 3 bases at J, with 14 bases between the two ends.

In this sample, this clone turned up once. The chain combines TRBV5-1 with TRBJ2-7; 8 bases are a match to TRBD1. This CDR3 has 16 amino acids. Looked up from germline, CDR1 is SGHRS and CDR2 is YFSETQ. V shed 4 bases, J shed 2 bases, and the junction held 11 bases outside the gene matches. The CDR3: CASSQTGTGMPYEQYF. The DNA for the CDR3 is TGCGCCAGCAGCCAAACCGGGACAGGAATGCCCTACGAGCAGTACTTC.

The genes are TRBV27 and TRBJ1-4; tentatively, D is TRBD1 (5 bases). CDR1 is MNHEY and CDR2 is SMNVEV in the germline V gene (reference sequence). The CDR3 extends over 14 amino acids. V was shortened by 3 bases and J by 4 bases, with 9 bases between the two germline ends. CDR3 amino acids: CASSFTDNNEKLFF. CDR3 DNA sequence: TGTGCCAGCAGTTTTACGGACAATAATGAAAAACTGTTTTTT.

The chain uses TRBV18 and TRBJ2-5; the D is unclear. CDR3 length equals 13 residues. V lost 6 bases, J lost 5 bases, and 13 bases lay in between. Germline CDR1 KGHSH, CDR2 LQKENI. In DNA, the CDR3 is TGTGCCAGCTCTCAAAACGGAGACGAGACCCAGTACTTC. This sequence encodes CASSQNGDETQYF.

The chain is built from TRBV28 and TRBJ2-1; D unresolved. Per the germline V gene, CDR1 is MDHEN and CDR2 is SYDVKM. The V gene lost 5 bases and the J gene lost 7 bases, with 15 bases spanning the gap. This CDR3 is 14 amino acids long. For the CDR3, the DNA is TGTGCCAGCAGTCCCCCCATTGGGCTTAATGAGCAGTTCTTC. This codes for CASSPPIGLNEQFF.

The CDR3 DNA reads TGCGCCAGCAGCTTCGAGTACACCGGGGAGCTGTTTTTT. The encoded protein is CASSFEYTGELFF. The chain is built from TRBV5-1 and TRBJ2-2, with unresolved D. CDR3 length: 13 amino acids. Trimming removed 2 bases from V and 3 bases from J, with 5 bases in between. CDR1 SGHRS and CDR2 YFSETQ come from the germline V gene.

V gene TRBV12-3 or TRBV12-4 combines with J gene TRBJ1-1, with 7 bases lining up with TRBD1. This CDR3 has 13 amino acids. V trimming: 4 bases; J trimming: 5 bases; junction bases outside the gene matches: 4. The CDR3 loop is CASSSDRSTEAFF. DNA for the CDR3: TGTGCCAGCAGTTCGGACAGGTCGACTGAAGCTTTCTTT.